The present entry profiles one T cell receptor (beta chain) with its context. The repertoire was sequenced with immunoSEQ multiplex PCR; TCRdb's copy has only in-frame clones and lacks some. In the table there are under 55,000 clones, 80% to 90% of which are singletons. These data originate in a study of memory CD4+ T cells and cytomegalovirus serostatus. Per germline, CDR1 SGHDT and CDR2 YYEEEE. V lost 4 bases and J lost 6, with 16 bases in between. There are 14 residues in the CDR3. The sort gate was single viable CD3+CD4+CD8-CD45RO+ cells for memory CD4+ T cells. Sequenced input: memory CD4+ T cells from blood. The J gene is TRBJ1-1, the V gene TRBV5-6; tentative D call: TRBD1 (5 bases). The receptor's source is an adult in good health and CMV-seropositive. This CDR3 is CASSRRGSRAEAFF. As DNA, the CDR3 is TGTGCCAGCAGCCGCCGGGGGTCGCGGGCTGAAGCTTTCTTT.